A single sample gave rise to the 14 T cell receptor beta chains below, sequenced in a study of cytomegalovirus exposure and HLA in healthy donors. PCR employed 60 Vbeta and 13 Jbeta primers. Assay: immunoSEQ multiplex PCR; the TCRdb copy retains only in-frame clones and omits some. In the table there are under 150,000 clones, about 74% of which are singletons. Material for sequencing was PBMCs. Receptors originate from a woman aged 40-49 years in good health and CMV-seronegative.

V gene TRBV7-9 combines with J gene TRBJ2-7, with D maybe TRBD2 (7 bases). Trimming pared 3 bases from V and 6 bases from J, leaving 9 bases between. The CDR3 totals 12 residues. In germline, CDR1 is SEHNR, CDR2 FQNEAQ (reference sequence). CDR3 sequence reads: CASSLGGLEQYF. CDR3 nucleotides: TGTGCCAGCAGCTTGGGGGGGCTCGAGCAGTACTTC.

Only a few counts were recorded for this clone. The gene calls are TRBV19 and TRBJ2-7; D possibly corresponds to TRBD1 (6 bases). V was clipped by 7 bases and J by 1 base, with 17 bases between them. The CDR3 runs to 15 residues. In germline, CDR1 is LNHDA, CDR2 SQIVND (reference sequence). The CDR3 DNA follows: TGTGCCAGTAAATGGGCCTCACAGGGTTCCTACGAGCAGTACTTC. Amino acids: CASKWASQGSYEQYF. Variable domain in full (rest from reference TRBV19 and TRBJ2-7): DGGITQSPKYLFRKEGQNVTLSCEQNLNHDAMYWYRQDPGQGLRLIYYSQIVNDFQKGDIAEGYSVSREKKESFPLTVTSAQKNPTAFYLCASKWASQGSYEQYFGPGTRLTVT.

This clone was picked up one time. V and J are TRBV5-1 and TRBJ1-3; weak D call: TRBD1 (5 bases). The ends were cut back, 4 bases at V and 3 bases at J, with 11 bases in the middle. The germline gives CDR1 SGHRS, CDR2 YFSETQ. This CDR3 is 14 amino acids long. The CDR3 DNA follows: TGCGCCAGCAGCGCAGGGCTACTTGGAAACACCATATATTTT. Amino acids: CASSAGLLGNTIYF.

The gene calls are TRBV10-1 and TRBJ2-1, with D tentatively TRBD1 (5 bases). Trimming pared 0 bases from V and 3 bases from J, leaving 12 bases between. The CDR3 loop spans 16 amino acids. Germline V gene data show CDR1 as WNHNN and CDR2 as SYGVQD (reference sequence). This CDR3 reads CASSESSRVLYNEQFF. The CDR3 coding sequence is TGCGCCAGCAGTGAGTCGTCCAGGGTGCTCTACAATGAGCAGTTCTTC.

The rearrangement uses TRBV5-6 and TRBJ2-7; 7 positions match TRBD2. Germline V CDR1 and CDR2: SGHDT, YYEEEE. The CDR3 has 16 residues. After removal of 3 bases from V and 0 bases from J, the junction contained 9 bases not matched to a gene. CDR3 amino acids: CASSWAMGGGSYEQYF. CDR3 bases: TGTGCCAGCAGCTGGGCAATGGGGGGGGGCTCCTACGAGCAGTACTTC. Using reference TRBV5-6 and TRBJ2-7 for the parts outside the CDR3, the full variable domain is DAGVTQSPTHLIKTRGQQVTLRCSPKSGHDTVSWYQQALGQGPQFIFQYYEEEERQRGNFPDRFSGHQFPNYSSELNVNALLLGDSALYLCASSWAMGGGSYEQYFGPGTRLTVT.

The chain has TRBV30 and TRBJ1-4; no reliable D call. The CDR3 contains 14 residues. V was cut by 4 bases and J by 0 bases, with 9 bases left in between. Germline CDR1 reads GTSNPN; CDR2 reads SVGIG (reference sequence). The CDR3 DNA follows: TGTGCCTGGAACAGCAAGACAACTAATGAAAAACTGTTTTTT. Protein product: CAWNSKTTNEKLFF. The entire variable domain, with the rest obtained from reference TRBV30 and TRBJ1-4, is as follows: SQTIHQWPATLVQPVGSPLSLECTVEGTSNPNLYWYRQAAGRGLQLLFYSVGIGQISSEVPQNLSASRPQDRQFILSSKKLLLSDSGFYLCAWNSKTTNEKLFFGSGTQLSVL.

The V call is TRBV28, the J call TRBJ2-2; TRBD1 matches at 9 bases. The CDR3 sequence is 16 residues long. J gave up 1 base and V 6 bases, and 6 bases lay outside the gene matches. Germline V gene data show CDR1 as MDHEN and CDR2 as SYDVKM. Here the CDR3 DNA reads TGTGCCAGCAGGGACACGGGACAGGGGAACACCGGGGAGCTGTTTTTT. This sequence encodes CASRDTGQGNTGELFF. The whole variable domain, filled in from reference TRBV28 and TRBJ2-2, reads DVKVTQSSRYLVKRTGEKVFLECVQDMDHENMFWYRQDPGLGLRLIYFSYDVKMKEKGDIPEGYSVSREKKERFSLILESASTNQTSMYLCASRDTGQGNTGELFFGEGSRLTVL.

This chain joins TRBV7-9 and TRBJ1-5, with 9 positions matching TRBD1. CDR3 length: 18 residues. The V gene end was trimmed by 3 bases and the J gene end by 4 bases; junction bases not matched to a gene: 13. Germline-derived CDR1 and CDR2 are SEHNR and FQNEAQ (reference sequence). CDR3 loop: CASSFGSGQGFGNQPQHF. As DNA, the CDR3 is TGTGCCAGCAGCTTTGGATCGGGACAGGGTTTTGGGAATCAGCCCCAGCATTTT.

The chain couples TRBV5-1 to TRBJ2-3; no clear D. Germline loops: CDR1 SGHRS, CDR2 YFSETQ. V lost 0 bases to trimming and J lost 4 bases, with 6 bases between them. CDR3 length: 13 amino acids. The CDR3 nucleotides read TGCGCCAGCAGCTTGGTTATCGCAGATACGCAGTATTTT. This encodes CASSLVIADTQYF. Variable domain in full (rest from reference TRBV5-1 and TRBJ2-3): KAGVTQTPRYLIKTRGQQVTLSCSPISGHRSVSWYQQTPGQGLQFLFEYFSETQRNKGNFPGRFSGRQFSNSRSEMNVSTLELGDSALYLCASSLVIADTQYFGPGTRLTVL.

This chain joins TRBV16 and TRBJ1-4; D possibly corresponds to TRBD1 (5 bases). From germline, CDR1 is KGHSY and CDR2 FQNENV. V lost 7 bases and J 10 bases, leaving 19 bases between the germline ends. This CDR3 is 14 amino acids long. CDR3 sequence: CASTSGAPYGKLFF. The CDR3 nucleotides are TGTGCCAGCACAAGTGGGGCACCCTATGGAAAACTGTTTTTT.

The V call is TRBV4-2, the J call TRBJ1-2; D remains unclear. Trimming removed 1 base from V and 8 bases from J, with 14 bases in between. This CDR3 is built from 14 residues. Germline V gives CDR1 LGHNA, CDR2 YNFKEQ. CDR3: CASSQGSDLGGYTF. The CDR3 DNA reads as TGTGCCAGCAGCCAAGGTTCGGACTTAGGGGGCTACACCTTC.

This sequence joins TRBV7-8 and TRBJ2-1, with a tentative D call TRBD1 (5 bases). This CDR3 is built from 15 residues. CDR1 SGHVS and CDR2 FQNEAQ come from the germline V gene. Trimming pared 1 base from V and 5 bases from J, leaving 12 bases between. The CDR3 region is CASSLVAGFDNEQFF. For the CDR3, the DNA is TGTGCCAGCAGCTTAGTCGCAGGGTTTGACAATGAGCAGTTCTTC.

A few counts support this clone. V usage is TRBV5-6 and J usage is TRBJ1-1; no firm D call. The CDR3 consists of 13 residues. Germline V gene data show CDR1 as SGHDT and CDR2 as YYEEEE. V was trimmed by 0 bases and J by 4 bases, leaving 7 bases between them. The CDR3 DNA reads TGTGCCAGCAGCTTGGTAGCGGGCACTGAAGCTTTCTTT. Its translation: CASSLVAGTEAFF.

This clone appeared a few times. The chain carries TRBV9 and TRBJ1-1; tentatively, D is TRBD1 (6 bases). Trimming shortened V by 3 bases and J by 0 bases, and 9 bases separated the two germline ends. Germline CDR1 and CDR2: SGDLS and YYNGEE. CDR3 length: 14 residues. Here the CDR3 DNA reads TGTGCCAGCAGCGCGGACAGTCTGAACACTGAAGCTTTCTTT. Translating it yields CASSADSLNTEAFF.